The next 15 T cell receptor beta chains were all read from a single sample in a study of blood T cell repertoires in COVID-19. This table comes from immunoSEQ multiplex PCR, and its TCRdb copy is limited to in-frame clones, with some not included. The top ten clones hold 8% to 13% of a sample with roughly 330,000 clones, 70% to 90% of them seen once. Material for sequencing was PBMCs or T cells enriched from blood (not recorded which). These TCRs come from a woman aged 18-29 years who had recovered from COVID-19.

This chain joins TRBV5-8 and TRBJ1-5, with TRBD1 as a possible D gene (6 bases). This CDR3 has 14 amino acids. Trimming removed 2 bases at V and 7 bases at J, with 13 bases between. Per the germline V gene, CDR1 is SGHTS and CDR2 is YDEGEE. The CDR3 reads CASSLIQGVQPQHF. DNA for the CDR3: TGTGCCAGCAGCTTAATACAGGGTGTGCAGCCCCAGCATTTT.

This clone has only one observation. This chain uses TRBV5-1 with TRBJ2-2; TRBD2 is a possible D gene (6 bases). V lost 3 bases and J lost 8, with 20 bases in between. Germline CDR1 SGHRS, CDR2 YFSETQ. The CDR3 contains 16 residues. The CDR3 nucleotides are TGCGCCAGCAGCTCGACGGGACTCACTTCGGTGGGGGAGCTGTTTTTT. Translation: CASSSTGLTSVGELFF.

The CDR3, as DNA: TGTGCCACCACAGGGAGCTCCTATAATTCACCCCTCCACTTT. Its translation is CATTGSSYNSPLHF. This chain links TRBV2 with TRBJ1-6; D possibly corresponds to TRBD1 (6 bases). V was pared by 10 bases and J by 0 bases, with 10 bases between. The CDR3 consists of 14 residues. Germline values: CDR1 SNHLY, CDR2 FYNNEI.

This clone was counted a few times. V and J are TRBV30 and TRBJ1-1; a weak D match, TRBD1 (5 bases). Trimming took off 5 bases at V and 4 bases at J, with 14 bases between the two ends. The CDR3 contains 13 residues. Germline assignment: CDR1 GTSNPN and CDR2 SVGIG (reference sequence). CDR3 bases: TGTGCCTGGGGTCTACAGGTAACCACTGAAGCTTTCTTT. The encoded protein is CAWGLQVTTEAFF.

The chain links TRBV28 to TRBJ1-4; D unresolved. Trimming cost V 3 bases and J 3 bases, with 14 bases left between them. Germline V gene data show CDR1 as MDHEN and CDR2 as SYDVKM. The CDR3 has 16 amino acids. The CDR3 nucleotides read TGTGCCAGCAGTTTGGGAGGTCGGAAATCTAATGAAAAACTGTTTTTT. Protein: CASSLGGRKSNEKLFF.

The J gene is TRBJ1-2, the V gene TRBV7-3, with D maybe TRBD1 (6 bases). Germline assignment: CDR1 SGHTA and CDR2 FQGTGA. The CDR3 totals 15 residues. The V gene lost 0 bases and the J gene lost 0 bases, with 8 bases spanning the gap. The CDR3 coding sequence is TGTGCCAGCAGCTTAACCGGGACACCTAACTATGGCTACACCTTC. Its protein product is CASSLTGTPNYGYTF.

J is TRBJ1-2 and V is TRBV5-4, with a possible D match to TRBD1 (6 bases). Between the trimmed V and J ends, which lost 4 bases and 2 bases, there was a span of 9 bases. CDR3 length: 13 amino acids. Germline CDR1 SGHNT, CDR2 YYREEE (reference sequence). CDR3 bases: TGTGCCAGCAGCCCCCAGGGGAACTATGGCTACACCTTC. Translated: CASSPQGNYGYTF.

The genes are TRBV5-1 and TRBJ2-7, with D maybe TRBD2 (6 bases). This CDR3 has 13 residues. Germline V gene sequence: CDR1 SGHRS, CDR2 YFSETQ. Trimming removed 4 bases at V and 5 bases at J, with 13 bases between. The CDR3 sequence: CASSDGGGNEQYF. The CDR3 bases are TGCGCCAGCAGCGACGGGGGTGGGAACGAGCAGTACTTC.

V is TRBV6-5 and J is TRBJ2-2, with TRBD1 matching over 8 bases. V gave up 6 bases and J gave up 4 bases; unmatched junction bases: 7. This CDR3 is built from 15 residues. In germline, CDR1 is MNHEY, CDR2 SVGAGI. The CDR3 is CASRSGGAGTGELFF. The DNA for the CDR3 is TGTGCCAGCAGATCAGGGGGCGCAGGCACCGGGGAGCTGTTTTTT.

The gene calls are TRBV5-1 and TRBJ2-7; weak D call: TRBD2 (5 bases). The CDR3 is 12 residues long. CDR1 SGHRS and CDR2 YFSETQ come from the germline V gene. V was clipped by 2 bases and J by 6 bases, with 9 bases between them. The CDR3 region has the DNA TGCGCCAGCAGCTTTTCTCTAGCCGAGCAGTACTTC. Its translation: CASSFSLAEQYF.

This chain uses TRBV19 with TRBJ1-3; D possibly corresponds to TRBD1 (5 bases). V was cut by 7 bases and J by 7 bases, with 26 bases left in between. There are 17 residues in the CDR3. The germline V gene has CDR1 LNHDA and CDR2 SQIVND (reference sequence). CDR3 bases: TGTGCCAGTACCCAAGACTCTCTTGCACAGTCAGGGAACACCATATATTTT. Protein: CASTQDSLAQSGNTIYF.

V usage is TRBV12-3 or TRBV12-4 and J usage is TRBJ2-1; D perhaps matches TRBD1 (6 bases). This CDR3 contains 13 residues. Trimming removed 6 bases at V and 9 bases at J, with 15 bases between. CDR3 residues: CASRPTGFGEQFF. The DNA for the CDR3 is TGTGCCAGCAGACCCACAGGGTTCGGTGAGCAGTTCTTC.

This clone was picked up one time. V is TRBV28 and J is TRBJ1-1; TRBD1 matches 7 bases. Germline V gives CDR1 MDHEN, CDR2 SYDVKM. V was pared by 5 bases and J by 1 base, with 10 bases of the junction left unmatched. The length of the CDR3 is 16 residues. The CDR3 DNA reads TGTGCCAGCAGTCCAAGGGGGCAACTCACGAACACTGAAGCTTTCTTT. Its protein is CASSPRGQLTNTEAFF.

The chain couples TRBV5-1 to TRBJ2-7; 8 nucleotides match TRBD1. Trimming cost V 4 bases and J 7 bases; bases outside gene matches: 7. The germline V gene encodes CDR1 SGHRS and CDR2 YFSETQ. This CDR3 has 13 amino acids. The CDR3 protein is CASSADRAEEQYF. CDR3 DNA sequence: TGCGCCAGCAGCGCGGACAGGGCAGAAGAGCAGTACTTC.

The V call is TRBV10-2, the J call TRBJ1-1, with TRBD1 as a possible D gene (5 bases). In germline, CDR1 is WSHSY, CDR2 SAAADI. The CDR3 is made up of 14 amino acids. V shed 2 bases and J shed 5 bases, with 12 bases lying between them. The CDR3 loop is CASSEAGGVTEAFF. The CDR3 bases are TGCGCCAGCAGTGAGGCGGGGGGGGTTACTGAAGCTTTCTTT.